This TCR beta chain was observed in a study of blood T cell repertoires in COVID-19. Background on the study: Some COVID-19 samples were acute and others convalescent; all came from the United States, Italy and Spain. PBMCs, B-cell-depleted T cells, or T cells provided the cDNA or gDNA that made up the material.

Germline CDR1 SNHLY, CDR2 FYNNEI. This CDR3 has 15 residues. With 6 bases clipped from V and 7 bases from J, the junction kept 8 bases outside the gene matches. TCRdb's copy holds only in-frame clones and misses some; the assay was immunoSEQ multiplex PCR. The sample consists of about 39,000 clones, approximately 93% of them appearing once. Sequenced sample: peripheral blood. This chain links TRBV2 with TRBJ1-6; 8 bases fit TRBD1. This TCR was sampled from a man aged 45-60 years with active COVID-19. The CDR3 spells CASRGTGSFNSPLHF. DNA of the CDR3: TGTGCCAGCAGGGGGACAGGATCTTTCAATTCACCCCTCCACTTT.